These 18 T cell receptor beta chains were all obtained from the same sample, sequenced in a study of T cells in Graves' hyperthyroidism and ophthalmopathy. The TCR beta CDR3 regions underwent amplification using RNA transcripts as the source. The HTBI primer set served for first-round RT-PCR of the TCR CDR3. TCRdb called the multiplex PCR reads again in MiXCR, with one record for every CDR3 protein. The table has under 350,000 distinct CDR3 sequences, more than 15% seen once. Specimen: blood. Receptors originate from a woman between 55 and 75 years old with Graves' ophthalmopathy.

This clonotype was detected ten times or more. This chain connects TRBV7-8 to TRBJ1-5, with TRBD1 matching over 8 bases. The V and J ends lost 2 bases and 3 bases, in that order; junction bases with no gene match: 3. Germline V gene data show CDR1 as SGHVS and CDR2 as FQNEAQ. The CDR3 contains 15 residues. This CDR3 reads CASSLQGANNQPQHF. The CDR3 bases are TGTGCCAGCAGCTTACAGGGGGCAAACAATCAGCCCCAGCATTTT.

This clonotype showed up many times. The chain carries TRBV28 and TRBJ2-5; a possible D gene is TRBD2 (6 bases). This CDR3 has 19 amino acids. V was cut by 6 bases and J by 1 base, with 27 bases left in between. Germline V gene data show CDR1 as MDHEN and CDR2 as SYDVKM. The CDR3 protein is CASSQTGGMYDKLQETQYF. The CDR3 DNA follows: TGTGCCAGCAGCCAAACTGGGGGGATGTACGACAAACTCCAAGAGACCCAGTACTTC. Full variable domain (rest looked up from reference TRBV28 and TRBJ2-5): DVKVTQSSRYLVKRTGEKVFLECVQDMDHENMFWYRQDPGLGLRLIYFSYDVKMKEKGDIPEGYSVSREKKERFSLILESASTNQTSMYLCASSQTGGMYDKLQETQYFGPGTRLLVL.

This clonotype was recorded many times. The genes are TRBV10-3 and TRBJ1-1; no definite D call. This CDR3 is 13 amino acids long. Germline V gene lookup returns CDR1 ENHRY and CDR2 SYGVKD. V was clipped by 6 bases and J by 1 base, with 9 bases between them. The CDR3 protein is CAIRGRQNTEAFF. The CDR3 nucleotides are TGTGCCATCAGAGGCAGACAGAACACTGAAGCTTTCTTT.

This clonotype was detected many times. The J gene is TRBJ2-6, the V gene TRBV7-9; unclear D gene. Trimming took 5 bases from V and 0 from J, leaving 8 bases between them. From germline, CDR1 is SEHNR and CDR2 FQNEAQ (reference sequence). The CDR3 loop spans 15 amino acids. CDR3 DNA sequence: TGTGCCAGCAGCCCCTGGGGCTCTGGGGCCAACGTCCTGACTTTC. Amino acid sequence: CASSPWGSGANVLTF.

This clonotype was counted between two and nine times. The gene calls are TRBV27 and TRBJ1-5; weak D call: TRBD1 (5 bases). Trimming took off 4 bases at V and 6 bases at J, with 13 bases between the two ends. The CDR3 has 14 residues. Germline CDR1 and CDR2: MNHEY and SMNVEV (reference sequence). The CDR3 here is CASSSHQGSQPQHF. The CDR3 bases are TGTGCCAGCAGTTCTCATCAGGGATCTCAGCCCCAGCATTTT.

This chain joins TRBV29-1 and TRBJ2-1; D not certain. CDR1 and CDR2 (germline): SQVTM, ANQGSEA. The CDR3 extends over 11 amino acids. V dropped 5 bases and J dropped 6 bases, with 8 bases sitting between them. CDR3 region: CSVRTSNEQFF. CDR3 DNA sequence: TGCAGCGTTCGGACCTCCAATGAGCAGTTCTTC.

This clonotype occurred a few times. This chain joins TRBV6-1 and TRBJ1-5; 7 nucleotides match TRBD1. The CDR3 length is 16 residues. The V and J ends lost 6 bases and 7 bases, in that order; junction bases with no gene match: 15. CDR1 and CDR2 from the germline V gene are MNHNS and SASEGT. CDR3 DNA: TGTGCCAGCAGCTCGAGGGACACAGGGGCAAGCCAGCCCCAGCATTTT. Translating gives CASSSRDTGASQPQHF.

This clonotype showed up many times. The J gene is TRBJ2-1, the V gene TRBV28; 7 bases align to TRBD1. J lost 9 bases, V lost 1 base, and 0 bases had no gene match. CDR3 length equals 12 residues. Germline CDR1 and CDR2: MDHEN and SYDVKM. Here the CDR3 DNA reads TGTGCCAGCAGTTTATACAGGGGTGAGCAGTTCTTC. The encoded protein is CASSLYRGEQFF.

This chain links TRBV30 with TRBJ2-3; the match to TRBD2 covers 13 bases. Germline V gene lookup returns CDR1 GTSNPN and CDR2 SVGIG (reference sequence). Losses at the gene ends were 0 bases for V and 4 bases for J; bases not matched to a gene: 4. The CDR3 extends over 16 amino acids. CDR3 loop: CAWSVRTSGSADTQYF. The CDR3 DNA is TGTGCCTGGAGTGTTAGGACTAGCGGGAGCGCAGATACGCAGTATTTT.

This clonotype has a count of ten or more. This CDR3 is CASSLRSGRVHEQYF. The CDR3 nucleotides are TGTGCCAGCAGTTTAAGGAGCGGGAGGGTTCACGAGCAGTACTTC. The rearrangement joins TRBV28 to TRBJ2-7, with TRBD2 identical over 10 bases. Losses at the gene ends were 2 bases for V and 5 bases for J; bases not matched to a gene: 6. From germline, CDR1 is MDHEN and CDR2 SYDVKM. The CDR3 extends over 15 amino acids.

This clonotype was seen many times. The chain couples TRBV25-1 to TRBJ2-1; no definite D call. The germline V gene encodes CDR1 MGHDK and CDR2 SYGVNS. V lost 3 bases and J 0 bases, leaving 9 bases between the germline ends. The CDR3 runs to 15 residues. CDR3 bases: TGTGCCAGCAGTGAGGGGAAGAGCTCCTACAATGAGCAGTTCTTC. Translating it yields CASSEGKSSYNEQFF.

This clonotype was recorded at least ten times. V gene TRBV2 combines with J gene TRBJ2-5; D is unclear. CDR3 length equals 11 residues. V was shortened by 7 bases and J by 2 bases, with 5 bases between the two germline ends. In germline, CDR1 is SNHLY, CDR2 FYNNEI. The CDR3: CASKRQETQYF. The CDR3 DNA is TGTGCCAGCAAGCGACAAGAGACCCAGTACTTC.

The V gene is TRBV19, the J gene TRBJ1-3; 7 nucleotides agree with TRBD1. Trimming at V came to 2 bases and at J to 3 bases, leaving 7 bases not matched to a gene. The CDR3 extends over 16 amino acids. Germline values: CDR1 LNHDA, CDR2 SQIVND (reference sequence). The CDR3: CASSIPTGVDGNTIYF. The DNA of the CDR3 is TGTGCCAGTAGTATACCCACAGGGGTAGATGGAAACACCATATATTTT.

The chain joins TRBV14 to TRBJ2-7, with TRBD1 matching over 7 bases. The CDR3 spans 17 residues. CDR1 is SGHDN, CDR2 FVKESK, per germline. The trim removed 0 bases at V and 5 bases at J, leaving 13 bases unmatched. The CDR3 nucleotides are TGTGCCAGCAGCCAAGATCGGTTCGGGCAGGGGGACAACGAGCAGTACTTC. Its protein product is CASSQDRFGQGDNEQYF. The variable domain in full, with the rest retrieved from reference TRBV14 and TRBJ2-7, is EAGVTQFPSHSVIEKGQTVTLRCDPISGHDNLYWYRRVMGKEIKFLLHFVKESKQDESGMPNNRFLAERTGGTYSTLKVQPAELEDSGVYFCASSQDRFGQGDNEQYFGPGTRLTVT.

The gene calls are TRBV9 and TRBJ1-5; TRBD1 might be the D (6 bases). Trimming took 0 bases from V and 7 from J, leaving 14 bases between them. CDR1 SGDLS and CDR2 YYNGEE come from the germline V gene. The CDR3 sequence is 15 residues long. This CDR3 is CASSVEGTSGQPQHF. CDR3 in DNA: TGTGCCAGCAGCGTAGAAGGGACATCGGGCCAGCCCCAGCATTTT.

This clonotype occurred many times. This rearrangement joins TRBV7-2 to TRBJ2-7; 8 nucleotides agree with TRBD1. V gave up 5 bases and J gave up 7 bases; unmatched junction bases: 10. Germline V gives CDR1 SGHTA, CDR2 FQGNSA. This CDR3 is built from 14 residues. This chain's CDR3 is CASSARQGTGEQYF. In nucleotides, the CDR3 is TGTGCCAGCAGCGCACGACAGGGGACGGGAGAGCAGTACTTC.

This clonotype was counted at least ten times. The chain couples TRBV27 to TRBJ2-3; D gene unclear. V was trimmed by 5 bases and J by 0 bases, leaving 9 bases between them. The CDR3 spans 14 residues. Germline CDR1 MNHEY, CDR2 SMNVEV (reference sequence). This CDR3 is CASSIDTSTDTQYF. The CDR3 DNA is TGTGCCAGCAGTATCGACACCAGCACAGATACGCAGTATTTT.

This clonotype was observed many times. The V call is TRBV20-1, the J call TRBJ2-3; TRBD2 might be the D (6 bases). CDR1 and CDR2 from the germline V gene are DFQATT and SNEGSKA (reference sequence). This CDR3 region has 15 residues. V was shortened by 4 bases and J by 0 bases, with 14 bases between the two germline ends. CDR3 protein: CSANLARASTDTQYF. The CDR3 bases are TGCAGTGCTAATCTAGCGCGGGCTAGCACAGATACGCAGTATTTT.